Below, one TCR beta chain is given with its context. This record comes from a study of T cell changes during pregnancy in multiple sclerosis. Assay used: immunoSEQ multiplex PCR; TCRdb lists only in-frame clones, some missing. The sample yields approximately 82,000 clones, 85% to 95% seen once. Germline V gene lookup returns CDR1 SGHRS and CDR2 YFSETQ. The CDR3 consists of 17 residues. V trimming: 4 bases; J trimming: 4 bases; junction bases outside the gene matches: 8. The sequence came from a female donor with multiple sclerosis, enrolled in a pregnancy study. The sequences come from CD4+ T cells from peripheral blood mononuclear cells, collected in the second trimester of pregnancy. The chain joins TRBV5-1 to TRBJ2-3; 14 positions match TRBD2. DNA for the CDR3: TGCGCCAGCAGCCCTAATTTGGGACTAGCGGGAGCAGATACGCAGTATTTT. Protein product: CASSPNLGLAGADTQYF.